This is a list of T cell receptor beta chains from one sample in a study of blood T cell repertoires in COVID-19. Measured with immunoSEQ multiplex PCR; TCRdb has only the in-frame clones, and not every one. The data show some 130,000 clones, with about nine tenths seen just once and about 4.5% held by the top ten. The sample was PBMCs or T cells enriched from blood (not recorded which). The receptors here all came from a man aged 50-60 years who had recovered from COVID-19. CDR3s include the opening cysteine and the closing phenylalanine or tryptophan. A D gene is named only where the DNA matches it firmly. A row's size may be missing; if present it is once, few, many or a size class.

size	V	D	J	DNA	CDR3
NA	TRBV27	TRBD1	TRBJ1-4	TGTGCCAGCAGTCCTCGGACAGGTGAAAAACTGTTTTTT	CASSPRTGEKLFF
once	TRBV28	TRBD1	TRBJ2-4	TGTGCCAGCAGACCTGTTCCGGGACAGGGTGGTGGGGACATTCAGTACTTC	CASRPVPGQGGGDIQYF
NA	TRBV20-1	TRBD1	TRBJ1-1	TGCAGTGCTGGTCCGGGACAGAAAACTTTCTTT	CSAGPGQKTFF
NA	TRBV4-3	NA	TRBJ1-2	TGCGCCAGCAGCCAAGATGGGCGGGGAAAGTCTAACTATGGCTACACCTTC	CASSQDGRGKSNYGYTF
NA	TRBV3-1/TRBV3-2	TRBD1	TRBJ2-2	TGTGCCAGCAGCTCCCGTCCCGGGACAGGGGTTAAGGCCACCGGGGAGCTGTTTTTT	CASSSRPGTGVKATGELFF
NA	TRBV5-1	TRBD2	TRBJ2-7	TGCGCCAGCAGCTTTAATAGCGGGAGTCGAGAGCAGTACTTC	CASSFNSGSREQYF
NA	TRBV28	NA	TRBJ1-5	TGTGCCAGCAGTTCCCCCCGTGATACTAAGCATTTT	CASSSPRDTKHF
NA	TRBV18	NA	TRBJ1-3	TGTGCCAGCAACGCAGGGGCGGCAGGAAACACCATATATTTT	CASNAGAAGNTIYF
NA	TRBV7-9	NA	TRBJ1-1	TGTGCCAGCAGCTTAGCGCGGGGGGAGAACACTGAAGCTTTCTTT	CASSLARGENTEAFF
once	TRBV7-2	NA	TRBJ2-7	TGTGCCAGCAGCTTTGCGGGTCGCGAGCAGTACTTC	CASSFAGREQYF
NA	TRBV4-1	NA	TRBJ1-2	TGCGCCAGCAGCCAAGGCCAACTCTATATCGACAGTTCGGGCAACACCTTC	CASSQGQLYIDSSGNTF
few	TRBV5-1	NA	TRBJ2-5	TGCGCCAGCAGCCTTCATAGGGGGGGAGAAGAGACCCAGTACTTC	CASSLHRGGEETQYF
NA	TRBV13	NA	TRBJ1-5	TGTGCCAGCAGCCTCCGGGATAGCAATCAGCCCCAGCATTTT	CASSLRDSNQPQHF
NA	TRBV5-1	NA	TRBJ1-4	TGCGCCAGCAGCCGAGAAACCCTCAATGAAAAACTGTTTTTT	CASSRETLNEKLFF
NA	TRBV27	NA	TRBJ2-1	TGTGCCAGCAGTTTAATCCAGGGCCGGTACAATGAGCAGTTCTTC	CASSLIQGRYNEQFF